Listed below are T cell receptor beta chains from one sample, sequenced in a study of blood T cell repertoires in COVID-19. The assay was immunoSEQ multiplex PCR, and TCRdb's table has in-frame clones only and misses some. The sample has roughly 360,000 clones, 81% seen once. The sample taken for sequencing was peripheral blood. The receptors were sampled from a human donor with acute or convalescent COVID-19. The donor label of this sample is uncertain. Both conserved end residues are part of each CDR3. The order of the fields is V gene, J gene, D gene, clone size, CDR3 protein, CDR3 DNA. The D gene is left open where the match is weak. Only part of the rows carry a size: once, few, many, or a class if the clone is expanded.

TRBV14	TRBJ1-1	.	.	CASSQAGRNTEAFF	TGTGCCAGCAGCCAAGCTGGGCGGAACACTGAAGCTTTCTTT
TRBV3-1/TRBV3-2	TRBJ2-1	.	.	CASSQGLEQFF	TGTGCCAGCAGCCAGGGACTTGAGCAGTTCTTC
TRBV11-2	TRBJ2-1	.	.	CASSRLGRNSYNEQFF	TGTGCCAGCAGTCGATTGGGGCGGAACTCCTACAATGAGCAGTTCTTC
TRBV5-1	TRBJ2-7	TRBD1	few	CASSLETGVFNEQYF	TGCGCCAGCAGCTTGGAGACAGGGGTCTTCAACGAGCAGTACTTC
TRBV7-9	TRBJ1-2	.	.	CASSLRTSYGYTF	TGTGCCAGCAGCTTAAGGACAAGTTATGGCTACACCTTC
TRBV5-1	TRBJ2-7	TRBD1	.	CASRQGFSYEQYF	TGCGCCAGTCGACAGGGCTTTTCCTACGAGCAGTACTTC
TRBV5-8	TRBJ1-5	.	few	CASSLGQEKNQPQHF	TGTGCCAGCAGCTTGGGACAGGAGAAAAATCAGCCCCAGCATTTT
TRBV6-5	TRBJ1-1	TRBD1	.	CASSYGTGVVNTEAFF	TGTGCCAGCAGTTATGGGACAGGGGTCGTTAACACTGAAGCTTTCTTT
TRBV4-2	TRBJ1-2	TRBD1	.	CASSLGQALGGYTF	TGTGCCAGCAGCCTTGGACAGGCTCTGGGGGGCTACACCTTC
TRBV6-5	TRBJ1-3	.	.	CASILQGSGNTIYF	TGTGCCAGCATTCTCCAGGGATCTGGAAACACCATATATTTT
TRBV19	TRBJ2-5	TRBD1	.	CASSGTVETQYF	TGTGCCAGTAGTGGGACAGTAGAGACCCAGTACTTC
TRBV5-4	TRBJ2-5	.	.	CASSLDRRETQYF	TGTGCCAGCAGCTTGGACAGACGGGAGACCCAGTACTTC
TRBV29-1	TRBJ1-1	.	few	CSVSVGTPNTEAFF	TGCAGCGTTTCAGTGGGGACACCGAACACTGAAGCTTTCTTT
TRBV5-8	TRBJ2-5	.	.	CASSSMLTSGDETQYF	TGTGCCAGCAGCTCAATGCTGACTAGTGGAGATGAGACCCAGTACTTC
TRBV10-3	TRBJ1-5	.	few	CAISPGLNSNQPQHF	TGTGCCATCAGCCCGGGACTGAATAGCAATCAGCCCCAGCATTTT
TRBV5-6	TRBJ2-1	.	.	CASATPGDEQFF	TGTGCCAGCGCCACGCCGGGAGATGAGCAGTTCTTC
TRBV2	TRBJ1-1	.	.	CASSRSVITEAFF	TGTGCCAGCTCTCGAAGCGTGATCACTGAAGCTTTCTTT
TRBV18	TRBJ1-3	.	.	CASSPQGGGNTIYF	TGTGCCAGCTCACCACAGGGAGGAGGAAACACCATATATTTT
TRBV11-2	TRBJ1-2	.	.	CASSPPNTINYGYTF	TGTGCCAGCAGCCCCCCCAACACAATCAACTATGGCTACACCTTC
TRBV18	TRBJ1-1	TRBD1	.	CASSGQGLDTEAFF	TGTGCCAGCTCGGGACAGGGACTGGACACTGAAGCTTTCTTT
TRBV28	TRBJ1-3	TRBD1	once	CASSRQGVNTIYF	TGTGCCAGCAGTCGACAGGGTGTGAACACCATATATTTT
TRBV7-9	TRBJ1-2	TRBD1	.	CASSLGQGYGYTF	TGTGCCAGCAGCTTAGGACAGGGCTATGGCTACACCTTC
TRBV19	TRBJ1-2	TRBD1	.	CASSIDRGSYGYTF	TGTGCCAGTAGTATAGACAGGGGGTCCTATGGCTACACCTTC
TRBV20-1	TRBJ1-2	.	.	CSAFLNYGYTF	TGCAGTGCCTTCCTGAACTATGGCTACACCTTC
TRBV5-4	TRBJ1-1	.	few	CASSLAWRNTEAFF	TGTGCCAGCAGCTTGGCCTGGAGGAACACTGAAGCTTTCTTT
TRBV30	TRBJ1-5	.	few	CAWSVQGNQPQHF	TGTGCCTGGAGTGTACAGGGCAATCAGCCCCAGCATTTT
TRBV30	TRBJ2-3	TRBD1	.	CAWGTQGTTQYF	TGTGCCTGGGGAACACAGGGGACTACGCAGTATTTT
TRBV19	TRBJ1-5	TRBD1	.	CASTTLDRGYNQPQHF	TGTGCCAGTACCACCCTGGACAGGGGCTACAATCAGCCCCAGCATTTT
TRBV18	TRBJ2-6	.	.	CASSPPTRTASGANVLTF	TGTGCCAGCTCACCACCGACCAGGACAGCCTCTGGGGCCAACGTCCTGACTTTC
TRBV19	TRBJ1-6	.	few	CASTTQGYNSPLHF	TGTGCCAGTACGACACAGGGATATAATTCACCCCTCCACTTT
TRBV7-2	TRBJ2-1	TRBD2	.	CASSYTGTSSNEQFF	TGTGCCAGCAGCTACACCGGGACTAGTTCCAATGAGCAGTTCTTC
TRBV5-6	TRBJ1-6	.	once	CASSFMARGDSPLHF	TGTGCCAGCAGCTTTATGGCCAGGGGTGATTCACCCCTCCACTTT
TRBV18	TRBJ1-1	TRBD1	.	CASSRQGANTEAFF	TGTGCCAGCTCACGTCAGGGGGCGAACACTGAAGCTTTCTTT
TRBV24-1	TRBJ2-1	.	.	CATSDQYNEQFF	TGTGCCACCAGTGACCAATACAATGAGCAGTTCTTC
TRBV5-5	TRBJ2-1	.	.	CASSSTGFTYNEQFF	TGTGCCAGCAGCTCTACAGGTTTCACCTACAATGAGCAGTTCTTC
TRBV11-2	TRBJ1-1	.	once	CASSLGREAEAFF	TGTGCCAGCAGCTTAGGCAGGGAGGCTGAAGCTTTCTTT
TRBV11-2	TRBJ1-6	TRBD1	.	CASSPGQGDIYNSPLHF	TGTGCCAGCAGCCCGGGACAGGGCGATATCTATAATTCACCCCTCCACTTT
TRBV5-6	TRBJ2-7	.	once	CASSFWPSEQYF	TGTGCCAGCAGCTTTTGGCCTTCCGAGCAGTACTTC
TRBV11-2	TRBJ1-1	TRBD1	.	CASSRTGAGNTEAFF	TGTGCCAGCAGCAGGACAGGGGCCGGGAACACTGAAGCTTTCTTT
TRBV18	TRBJ1-6	TRBD1	.	CASSRDRYNSPLHF	TGTGCCAGCTCCCGGGACAGGTATAATTCACCCCTCCACTTT
TRBV5-4	TRBJ1-1	.	few	CASSLDRDTEAFF	TGTGCCAGCAGCTTGGACAGGGACACTGAAGCTTTCTTT
TRBV7-2	TRBJ2-7	TRBD2	.	CASRRTSGRDKQYF	TGTGCCAGCAGACGGACTAGCGGGAGGGATAAGCAGTACTTC
TRBV2	TRBJ1-1	TRBD1	.	CASSRGQGARNTEAFF	TGTGCCAGCAGCAGGGGACAGGGAGCTCGGAACACTGAAGCTTTCTTT
TRBV30	TRBJ1-5	TRBD1	once	CAWNRDRGNQPQHF	TGTGCCTGGAACCGGGACAGGGGCAATCAGCCCCAGCATTTT
TRBV24-1	TRBJ2-7	TRBD2	.	CAAERLAGEAYEQYF	TGTGCCGCAGAGAGACTAGCGGGAGAAGCCTACGAGCAGTACTTC
TRBV11-2	TRBJ1-6	.	.	CASSQQASPLHF	TGTGCCAGCAGCCAACAGGCTTCACCCCTCCACTTT
TRBV5-1	TRBJ1-2	.	.	CASSLVSGNGYTF	TGCGCCAGCAGTCTTGTATCGGGGAACGGCTACACCTTC
TRBV5-6	TRBJ2-7	TRBD1	.	CASSGRGRGYEQYF	TGTGCCAGCAGCGGCAGGGGGCGCGGGTACGAGCAGTACTTC
TRBV3-1/TRBV3-2	TRBJ1-2	.	.	CASSQVYLKGYTF	TGTGCCAGCAGCCAAGTTTATCTTAAAGGCTACACCTTC
TRBV5-5	TRBJ1-3	TRBD1	once	CASSLVPRGLGNTIYF	TGTGCCAGCAGCTTGGTACCCAGGGGGCTTGGAAACACCATATATTTT